These 5 T cell receptor beta chains were all obtained from the same sample, sequenced in a study of patients and donors after allogeneic stem cell transplantation (TCRdb year 2020). Library construction relied on RT-PCR. Sequencing took place on a NextSeq 550. TCRdb handled the public reads itself, with Q25 trimming in fastp and clone calling in MiXCR, and kept productive beta chains. Each CDR3 protein gets just one entry, which takes the most common genes and DNA from the rows behind it. Recorded for this sample are approximately 200,000 distinct CDR3 sequences; less than 15% of them occurred a single time. The ten top clones hold around a tenth of the sample. Sequencing used blood, either unsorted or a sorted T cell fraction (not recorded which). Source of these receptors: a human donor who was either an allogeneic HSCT recipient or a stem cell or donor lymphocyte infusion donor (not recorded which). It is not recorded whose cells these are; they may come from a transplant donor.

This clonotype was found a few times. The CDR3 loop reads CASSLGTPSTDTQYF. The CDR3 DNA is TGTGCCAGCAGCTTAGGGACACCCAGCACAGATACGCAGTATTTT. This chain uses TRBV7-9 with TRBJ2-3, with D perhaps TRBD1 (5 bases). Germline V CDR1 and CDR2: SEHNR, FQNEAQ (reference sequence). V was shortened by 1 base and J by 0 bases, with 8 bases between the two germline ends. This CDR3 contains 15 residues.

This clonotype was detected a few times. The chain has TRBV12-3 or TRBV12-4 and TRBJ1-1; TRBD1 might be the D (6 bases). The CDR3 has 14 amino acids. Trimming left V 6 bases short and J 5 bases short, with 16 bases between. This CDR3 is CASSPFLGGTEAFF. In DNA, the CDR3 is TGTGCCAGCAGCCCCTTTTTAGGGGGAACTGAAGCTTTCTTT.

This clonotype was seen ten or more times. V gene TRBV12-3 or TRBV12-4 combines with J gene TRBJ1-1, with 10 bases lining up with TRBD1. After removal of 6 bases from V and 7 bases from J, the junction contained 5 bases not matched to a gene. The CDR3 runs 13 residues. CDR3 coding DNA: TGTGCCAGCAGCGGACAGGGGGGGATTGAAGCTTTCTTT. This gives the protein CASSGQGGIEAFF.

In this sample, this clonotype turned up once. The chain combines TRBV5-6 with TRBJ2-5, with D possibly matching TRBD1 (6 bases). This CDR3 has 15 amino acids. Trimming took off 4 bases at V and 0 bases at J, with 13 bases between the two ends. Germline V gives CDR1 SGHDT, CDR2 YYEEEE. CDR3 DNA sequence: TGTGCCAGCAGCCTCGGGACAATGTACCAAGAGACCCAGTACTTC. Protein: CASSLGTMYQETQYF.

On this clonotype itself: Possible read error: a much larger clone is one base away. The chain combines TRBV7-2 with TRBJ2-7; 8 bases are a match to TRBD2. The germline V gene has CDR1 SGHTA and CDR2 FQGNSA. The length of the CDR3 is 17 residues. The junction had 10 bases not matched to a gene; V was cut back by 1 base and J by 2 bases. The CDR3 DNA follows: TGTGCCAGCAGCTTAGGGACTAGCAGGGCAAAAGCCTACGAGCAGTACTTC. Its protein product is CASSLGTSRAKAYEQYF.